This is a list of T cell receptor beta chains from one sample in a study of T cell changes during pregnancy in multiple sclerosis. Repertoires were generated with immunoSEQ multiplex PCR, while TCRdb's copy carries only in-frame clones and drops some. The repertoire consists of about 18,000 clones, with 80% to 85% occurring once and the leading ten covering roughly a sixth. The sequences come from CD8+ T cells from peripheral blood mononuclear cells, collected in the third trimester of pregnancy. All receptors derive from a female donor in good health, enrolled as a control in a pregnancy study. Each CDR3 is given without its conserved first and last residue. Each record gives: V gene, CDR3 length, J gene, CDR3 protein.

TRBV9,8,TRBJ2-2,ASGGGELF
TRBV29-1,11,TRBJ1-2,SVPDRGLYGYT
TRBV7-8,11,TRBJ2-1,ASSWTLDDEQF
TRBV19,14,TRBJ2-7,ASSMGDFGGLDEQY
TRBV18,14,TRBJ2-1,ASSQVGQGIRNEQF
TRBV6-5,13,TRBJ2-3,ASSYGTSGTDTQY
TRBV9,14,TRBJ2-1,ASSVQQLVTYNEQF
TRBV9,12,TRBJ1-4,ASSAGGNGEKLF
TRBV7-8,12,TRBJ1-1,ASSPTPGQVEAF
TRBV5-1,15,TRBJ2-1,ASSLAGTSGRGDEQF
TRBV29-1,12,TRBJ1-1,SVEPGGRNTEAF
TRBV23-1,14,TRBJ2-1,ASRLERTGTYNEQF
TRBV2,12,TRBJ1-5,ASKGDNTNQPQH
TRBV7-8,15,TRBJ2-1,ASSDPGRQSPPNEQF
TRBV5-6,11,TRBJ2-7,ASSGTASYEQY
TRBV11-2,10,TRBJ1-1,ASSLGSIEAF
TRBV1,15,TRBJ2-3,TSSQGPASGSTDTQY
TRBV19,15,TRBJ1-3,ASTPDRDTRWGNTIY
TRBV28,11,TRBJ1-1,ASSLVTGTEAF
TRBV29-1,13,TRBJ2-3,SVARTSGGSDTQY
TRBV11-3,13,TRBJ2-7,ASREAGGSSYEQY
TRBV4-1,19,TRBJ1-4,ASSQPHLWTGGRLTNEKLF
TRBV7-8,13,TRBJ1-6,ASSPPRDRERPLH
TRBV30,12,TRBJ2-7,AWIGDPPSYEQY
TRBV27,13,TRBJ2-7,ASSLGLAGNYEQY
TRBV5-1,15,TRBJ2-7,ASSWRSGLAGDYEQY
TRBV4-2,13,TRBJ2-7,ASSQEFGDFYEQY
TRBV11-2,13,TRBJ2-1,ASSLTSGNRNEQF
TRBV30,15,TRBJ2-1,AWGRGLAGGAWGEQF
TRBV5-5,12,TRBJ1-1,ASSWTVQIAEAF
TRBV7-8,13,TRBJ1-1,ASSYTGVVNTEAF
TRBV5-1,11,TRBJ2-7,ASSAGPTYEQY
TRBV6-5,14,TRBJ2-1,ASSSDGLFFGNEQF
TRBV5-1,14,TRBJ2-3,ASSSSSGSRADTQY
TRBV6-1,12,TRBJ2-2,ASKGQGDTGELF
TRBV11-2,11,TRBJ1-1,ASSLGTGSEAF
TRBV27,10,TRBJ2-1,ASSLWGDEQF
TRBV7-9,10,TRBJ2-7,ASSPGNYEQY
TRBV25-1,11,TRBJ2-7,ASSGSGAYEQY
TRBV7-9,10,TRBJ2-1,ASTPGGDEQF
TRBV29-1,11,TRBJ1-1,SVEEQGYTEAF
TRBV19,12,TRBJ1-5,ASRVGQGIPAQH